The 19 T cell receptor beta chains given below trace back to one sample, sequenced in a study of blood T cell repertoires in COVID-19. The table came from immunoSEQ multiplex PCR; TCRdb's copy has only in-frame clones and leaves some out. In the table there are around 320,000 clones, around 92% of which are singletons. Sequenced: peripheral blood. All receptors derive from a woman younger than 45 with COVID-19, enrolled during active disease.

V usage is TRBV20-1 and J usage is TRBJ1-2; 8 positions match TRBD1. This CDR3 region has 9 residues. CDR1 is DFQATT and CDR2 is SNEGSKA in the germline V gene (reference sequence). The V gene end was trimmed by 5 bases and the J gene end by 13 bases; junction bases not matched to a gene: 3. CDR3 protein: CSAYRGITF. DNA of the CDR3: TGCAGTGCTTACAGGGGGATCACCTTC.

There are a few counts of this clone. The chain couples TRBV25-1 to TRBJ1-2, with a tentative D call TRBD1 (6 bases). The V gene lost 6 bases and the J gene lost 2 bases, with 10 bases spanning the gap. The CDR3 runs 13 residues. CDR1 MGHDK and CDR2 SYGVNS come from the germline V gene. This chain's CDR3 is CASRLTGNYGYTF. CDR3 DNA: TGTGCCAGCAGGCTAACAGGGAACTATGGCTACACCTTC.

V and J are TRBV28 and TRBJ2-5; the match to TRBD2 covers 9 bases. The CDR3 spans 19 residues. The trim removed 1 base at V and 2 bases at J, leaving 14 bases unmatched. The germline gives CDR1 MDHEN, CDR2 SYDVKM. The CDR3 nucleotides are TGTGCCAGCAGTTTATTCGCCCAGCTAGCGGGGAAATCACAAGAGACCCAGTACTTC. It specifies CASSLFAQLAGKSQETQYF. Full variable domain (missing parts from reference TRBV28 and TRBJ2-5): DVKVTQSSRYLVKRTGEKVFLECVQDMDHENMFWYRQDPGLGLRLIYFSYDVKMKEKGDIPEGYSVSREKKERFSLILESASTNQTSMYLCASSLFAQLAGKSQETQYFGPGTRLLVL.

In its sample, this clone was seen once. The chain couples TRBV3-1 (or the pseudogene TRBV3-2) to TRBJ1-2; 12 bases are a match to TRBD1. Trimming cost V 6 bases and J 6 bases; bases outside gene matches: 26. The CDR3 is 21 residues long. The V gene's germline CDR1 is LGHDT and CDR2 YNNKEL (reference sequence). The CDR3: CASSQRVGQGAIASGYHGYTF. The CDR3 DNA reads as TGTGCCAGCAGTCAACGGGTGGGACAGGGGGCAATAGCCTCAGGGTACCATGGCTACACCTTC.

This chain joins TRBV28 and TRBJ2-5; D might be TRBD2 (6 bases). The CDR3 loop spans 15 amino acids. Trimming stripped 4 bases from V and 2 bases from J, with 14 bases between. Germline CDR1 MDHEN, CDR2 SYDVKM. The DNA of the CDR3 is TGTGCCAGCAGTTGGGACTTTCTGAATCAAGAGACCCAGTACTTC. Translation gives CASSWDFLNQETQYF.

The chain couples TRBV4-1 to TRBJ2-1; TRBD2 agrees at 16 bases. The CDR3 totals 19 residues. V trimming: 3 bases; J trimming: 4 bases; junction bases outside the gene matches: 9. CDR1 MGHRA and CDR2 YSYEKL come from the germline V gene. The CDR3 bases are TGCGCCAGCAGCCATCCGGGACTAGCGGGGGGGCCGGTGTACAATGAGCAGTTCTTC. Translating gives CASSHPGLAGGPVYNEQFF.

The rearrangement links TRBV30 to TRBJ1-2; TRBD1 matches at 7 bases. The V gene's germline CDR1 is GTSNPN and CDR2 SVGIG (reference sequence). This CDR3 region has 13 residues. Losses at the gene ends were 5 bases for V and 9 bases for J; bases not matched to a gene: 12. CDR3 protein: CAWDEQTGSSYTF. The CDR3 DNA follows: TGTGCCTGGGACGAACAGACAGGGTCGAGCTACACCTTC.

The rearrangement joins TRBV21-1 to TRBJ1-1; TRBD1 was called by the table and not checked on the DNA. TRBV21-1 is tagged as a pseudogene. The CDR3 runs to 14 residues. The CDR3 loop reads CASRTGRMNTEAFF. The CDR3 region has the DNA TGTGCCAGCCGGACAGGCCGCATGAACACTGAAGCTTTCTTT.

This clone was recorded only once. The rearrangement links TRBV19 to TRBJ1-2, with 7 positions matching TRBD1. This CDR3 spans 13 amino acids. Germline lookup yields CDR1 LNHDA and CDR2 SQIVND (reference sequence). V was clipped by 9 bases and J by 8 bases; unmatched bases: 12. This chain's CDR3 is CASRNYRGEGYTF. DNA of the CDR3: TGTGCCAGCCGCAACTACAGGGGCGAAGGCTACACCTTC.

The rearrangement uses TRBV1 and TRBJ1-5. TRBV1 is shown as a pseudogene. There are 17 residues in the CDR3. The CDR3 DNA sequence: TGCACCAGCAGCCAAGCGGCCCGCCACTATAGCAATCAGCCCCAGCATTTT. Protein sequence: CTSSQAARHYSNQPQHF.

The rearrangement links TRBV6-5 to TRBJ1-1, with unresolved D. The CDR3 consists of 10 residues. Germline-derived CDR1 and CDR2 are MNHEY and SVGAGI. The V and J ends lost 8 bases and 6 bases respectively, with 7 bases between them. As DNA, the CDR3 is TGTGCCAGCGGGAGATCTGAAGCTTTCTTT. It codes for CASGRSEAFF.

The chain employs TRBV3-1 (or the pseudogene TRBV3-2) and TRBJ2-7; unclear D gene. CDR3 size: 12 residues. From germline, CDR1 is LGHDT and CDR2 YNNKEL (reference sequence). V shed 2 bases and J shed 3 bases, with 5 bases lying between them. This CDR3 is CASSQSYYEQYF. CDR3 bases: TGTGCCAGCAGCCAATCCTACTACGAGCAGTACTTC.

The chain has TRBV28 and TRBJ1-1; perhaps TRBD1 as D (6 bases). V lost 2 bases and J lost 1, with 11 bases in between. Germline V gene sequence: CDR1 MDHEN, CDR2 SYDVKM. This CDR3 spans 15 amino acids. CDR3 sequence: CASSLRGQGNTEAFF. The CDR3 coding sequence is TGTGCCAGCAGTTTAAGGGGACAAGGGAACACTGAAGCTTTCTTT.

The chain recombines TRBV25-1 with TRBJ2-7; 9 positions match TRBD1. The CDR3 runs to 14 residues. J gave up 2 bases and V 7 bases, and 6 bases lay outside the gene matches. Germline CDR1 is MGHDK and CDR2 is SYGVNS. CDR3 sequence reads: CASTGTGSTYEQYF. The CDR3 DNA sequence: TGTGCCAGCACCGGGACAGGGAGCACCTACGAGCAGTACTTC.

V is TRBV5-1 and J is TRBJ1-3; D uncertain. V was clipped by 3 bases and J by 4 bases, with 14 bases between them. In germline, CDR1 is SGHRS, CDR2 YFSETQ. This CDR3 comprises 15 residues. DNA of the CDR3: TGCGCCAGCAGCTCTTCGAACTCAGCGGGAAACACCATATATTTT. Translation gives CASSSSNSAGNTIYF.

The chain couples TRBV5-1 to TRBJ2-4; unclear D gene. Trimming stripped 0 bases from V and 9 bases from J, with 16 bases between. Germline V CDR1 and CDR2: SGHRS, YFSETQ. The CDR3 runs 15 residues. This chain's CDR3 is CASSLDPGGFSIQYF. The CDR3 bases are TGCGCCAGCAGCTTGGATCCGGGTGGGTTTTCCATTCAGTACTTC.

The table lists this clone with a count of one. The chain links TRBV12-5 to TRBJ1-4; the match to TRBD1 covers 7 bases. Germline-derived CDR1 and CDR2 are LGHNT and FRNRAP. Trimming at V came to 1 base and at J to 3 bases, leaving 5 bases not matched to a gene. The CDR3 totals 16 residues. CDR3 sequence reads: CASGLGRGFANEKLFF. CDR3 DNA: TGTGCTAGTGGTTTGGGCAGGGGGTTCGCTAATGAAAAACTGTTTTTT. The variable domain in full, with the rest retrieved from reference TRBV12-5 and TRBJ1-4, is DARVTQTPRHKVTEMGQEVTMRCQPILGHNTVFWYRQTMMQGLELLAYFRNRAPLDDSGMPKDRFSAEMPDATLATLKIQPSEPRDSAVYFCASGLGRGFANEKLFFGSGTQLSVL.

The V gene is TRBV3-1 (or the pseudogene TRBV3-2), the J gene TRBJ2-5; TRBD2 matches at 12 bases. The CDR3 has 17 amino acids. The germline V gene encodes CDR1 LGHDT and CDR2 YNNKEL (reference sequence). V was pared by 4 bases and J by 4 bases, with 10 bases of the junction left unmatched. This CDR3 reads CASSPTGASGGGETQYF. The CDR3 DNA reads TGTGCCAGCAGCCCAACGGGGGCTAGCGGGGGGGGAGAGACCCAGTACTTC.

Regarding this clone: The identical CDR3 is also encoded by other nucleotide sequences in the sample. V usage is TRBV6-4 and J usage is TRBJ2-2; no firm D call. The CDR3 runs to 14 residues. Between the trimmed V and J ends, which lost 3 bases and 1 base, there was a span of 6 bases. CDR1 is MRHNA and CDR2 is SNTAGT in the germline V gene. CDR3 in DNA: TGTGCCAGCAGTGAGGGCCAGAACACCGGGGAGCTGTTTTTT. Translated, it gives CASSEGQNTGELFF.